The 9 T cell receptor beta chains below were found in one sample sequenced in a study of somatic mutations in cytotoxic T cells in rheumatoid arthritis. Profiling relied on immunoSEQ multiplex PCR, and the TCRdb table lists in-frame clones only, not all of them. The data show about 26,000 clones, around 80% seen once. Material for sequencing was CD8+ T cells sorted from blood. The receptors shown here come from a man in his forties or fifties in good health.

This chain uses TRBV6-1 with TRBJ1-5, with TRBD1 matching 10 bases. The V and J ends lost 4 bases and 3 bases, in that order; junction bases with no gene match: 3. CDR1 is MNHNS, CDR2 SASEGT, per germline. There are 15 residues in the CDR3. CDR3 in DNA: TGTGCCAGCAGTGTTGGGACAGGGGTCAATCAGCCCCAGCATTTT. Protein: CASSVGTGVNQPQHF.

The chain combines TRBV13 with TRBJ2-1; D is undetermined. Per germline, CDR1 PRHDT and CDR2 FYEKMQ (reference sequence). The CDR3 length is 12 residues. Trimming took 5 bases from V and 7 from J, leaving 9 bases between them. The CDR3 protein is CASSPARNEQFF. CDR3 nucleotides: TGTGCCAGCAGCCCGGCTAGGAATGAGCAGTTCTTC. Drawing the rest from reference TRBV13 and TRBJ2-1, the complete variable domain is AAGVIQSPRHLIKEKRETATLKCYPIPRHDTVYWYQQGPGQDPQFLISFYEKMQSDKGSIPDRFSAQQFSDYHSELNMSSLELGDSALYFCASSPARNEQFFGPGTRLTVL.

This clone was recorded once. The rearrangement uses TRBV9 and TRBJ1-2; 7 bases match TRBD1. Germline lookup yields CDR1 SGDLS and CDR2 YYNGEE. CDR3 length: 17 residues. Trimming at V came to 1 base and at J to 6 bases, leaving 15 bases not matched to a gene. CDR3 DNA sequence: TGTGCCAGCAGCGTAAACGGGCGAGGGGGCGCAGTCGATGGCTACACCTTC. Amino acid sequence: CASSVNGRGGAVDGYTF.

The chain joins TRBV9 to TRBJ2-3; 7 nucleotides match TRBD2. J was trimmed by 2 bases and V by 6 bases; bases with no gene match: 9. The CDR3 is 15 residues long. CDR1 is SGDLS and CDR2 is YYNGEE in the germline V gene. DNA of the CDR3: TGTGCCAGCAAATCCAGCGGGGACTACACAGATACGCAGTATTTT. Its translation is CASKSSGDYTDTQYF.

The gene calls are TRBV7-9 and TRBJ2-7; D not resolved. There are 16 residues in the CDR3. The germline V and J ends were trimmed by 5 bases and 2 bases, with 19 bases remaining between them. Per germline, CDR1 SEHNR and CDR2 FQNEAQ (reference sequence). CDR3 region: CASSPPDSSSAYEQYF. The CDR3 nucleotides read TGTGCCAGCAGCCCCCCTGACTCATCATCGGCCTACGAGCAGTACTTC.

The genes are TRBV27 and TRBJ1-1; possible D gene TRBD1, 5 bases. Looked up from germline, CDR1 is MNHEY and CDR2 is SMNVEV (reference sequence). Trimming left V 8 bases short and J 9 bases short, with 19 bases between. This CDR3 is built from 13 residues. The chain's CDR3 is CASQIGEQAKAFF. As DNA, the CDR3 is TGTGCCAGCCAAATCGGAGAACAGGCTAAAGCTTTCTTT.

The chain recombines TRBV27 with TRBJ2-3; the match to TRBD1 covers 9 bases. The CDR3 consists of 15 residues. Trimming took 0 bases from V and 5 from J; bases not matched to a gene: 3. CDR1 is MNHEY and CDR2 is SMNVEV in the germline V gene (reference sequence). CDR3 protein: CASSLSRQGGDTQYF. The CDR3 region has the DNA TGTGCCAGCAGTTTATCCCGACAGGGGGGAGATACGCAGTATTTT.

J is TRBJ2-7 and V is TRBV2, with TRBD2 matching 11 bases. The length of the CDR3 is 16 residues. CDR1 is SNHLY and CDR2 is FYNNEI in the germline V gene. The trim removed 2 bases at V and 4 bases at J, leaving 7 bases unmatched. CDR3 residues: CASSELAGGEVYEQYF. The CDR3 nucleotides read TGTGCCAGCAGTGAACTAGCGGGAGGCGAGGTGTACGAGCAGTACTTC.

V is TRBV13 and J is TRBJ1-2; weak D call: TRBD1 (6 bases). V shed 5 bases and J shed 2 bases, with 18 bases lying between them. The CDR3 consists of 16 residues. Germline values: CDR1 PRHDT, CDR2 FYEKMQ (reference sequence). For the CDR3, the DNA is TGTGCCAGCAGCCCACGGGGGGGGCGGGGGAACTATGGCTACACCTTC. Translated: CASSPRGGRGNYGYTF.